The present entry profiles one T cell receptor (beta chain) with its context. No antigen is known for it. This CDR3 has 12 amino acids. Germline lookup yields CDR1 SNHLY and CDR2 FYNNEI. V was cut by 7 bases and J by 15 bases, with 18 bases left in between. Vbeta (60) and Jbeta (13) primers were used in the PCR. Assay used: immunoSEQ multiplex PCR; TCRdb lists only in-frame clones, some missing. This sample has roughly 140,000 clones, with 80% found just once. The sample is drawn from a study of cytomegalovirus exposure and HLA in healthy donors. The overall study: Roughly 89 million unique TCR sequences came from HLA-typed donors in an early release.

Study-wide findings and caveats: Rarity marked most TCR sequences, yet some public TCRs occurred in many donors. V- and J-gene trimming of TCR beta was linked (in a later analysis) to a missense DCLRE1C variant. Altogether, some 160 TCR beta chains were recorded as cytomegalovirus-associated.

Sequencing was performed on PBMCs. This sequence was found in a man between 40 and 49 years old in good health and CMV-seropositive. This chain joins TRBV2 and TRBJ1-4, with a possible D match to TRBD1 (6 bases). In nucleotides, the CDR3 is TGTGCCAGCATCATGGCTGACAGGCTGATGTTTTTT. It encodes CASIMADRLMFF. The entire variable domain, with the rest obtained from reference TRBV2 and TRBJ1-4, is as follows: EPEVTQTPSHQVTQMGQEVILRCVPISNHLYFYWYRQILGQKVEFLVSFYNNEISEKSEIFDDQFSVERPDGSNFTLKIRSTKLEDSAMYFCASIMADRLMFFGSGTQLSVL.